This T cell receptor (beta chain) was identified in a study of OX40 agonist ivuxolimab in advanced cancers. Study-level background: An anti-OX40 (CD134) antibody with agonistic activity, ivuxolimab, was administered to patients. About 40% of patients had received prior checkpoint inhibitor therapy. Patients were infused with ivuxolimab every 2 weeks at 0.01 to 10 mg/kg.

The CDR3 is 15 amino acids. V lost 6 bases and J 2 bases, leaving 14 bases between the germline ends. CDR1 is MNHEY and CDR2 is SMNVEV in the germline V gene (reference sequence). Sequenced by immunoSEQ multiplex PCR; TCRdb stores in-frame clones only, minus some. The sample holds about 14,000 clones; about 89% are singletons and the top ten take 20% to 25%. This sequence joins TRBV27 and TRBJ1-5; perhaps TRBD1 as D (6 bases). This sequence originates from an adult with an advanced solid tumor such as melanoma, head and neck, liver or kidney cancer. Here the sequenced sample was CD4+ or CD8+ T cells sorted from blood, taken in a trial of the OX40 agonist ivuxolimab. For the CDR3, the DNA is TGTGCCAGCAGCCAAGGGACAATCGGCAATCAGCCCCAGCATTTT. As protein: CASSQGTIGNQPQHF.